Included here is one T cell receptor beta chain sequence, with context. Its antigen remains unidentified. These data are taken from a study of cytomegalovirus exposure and HLA in healthy donors. Study-wide context: Out of about 170 million T cells, an earlier analysis found around 120 million unique TCR beta sequences in total.

A multiplex PCR was run with 60 Vbeta primers and 13 Jbeta primers. Here immunoSEQ multiplex PCR was the method, and the copy in TCRdb shows in-frame clones only, minus some. This sample has roughly 180,000 clones; roughly 80% occur once, and the top ten carry 0.8% to 1.3%. General observations from the study: Later on, a genetic analysis was performed. It linked a missense variant in DCLRE1C with V- and J-gene trimming of TCR beta.

V was cut by 1 base and J by 5 bases, with 12 bases left in between. CDR1 and CDR2 from the germline V gene are SGHTA and FQGNSA. CDR3 length: 14 residues. This sequence originates from a man aged 25-45 years in good health and CMV-seronegative. Specimen: PBMCs. The chain has TRBV7-2 and TRBJ2-7; D is perhaps TRBD2 (5 bases). This chain's CDR3 is CASSLEGRGDEQYF. The CDR3 DNA sequence: TGTGCCAGCAGCTTAGAAGGGAGAGGAGACGAGCAGTACTTC.